The T cell receptor beta chain described here comes from a study of blood T cell repertoires in COVID-19. Study background: PBMCs, B-cell-depleted T cells, or T cells provided the cDNA or gDNA that made up the material.

This clone occurred once. This CDR3 comprises 17 residues. Germline V gives CDR1 LNHDA, CDR2 SQIVND (reference sequence). J was trimmed by 2 bases and V by 4 bases; bases with no gene match: 5. Clones were read by immunoSEQ multiplex PCR, and TCRdb kept only the in-frame ones, dropping some. The table shows fewer than 60,000 clones, with around 90% occurring only once. This chain uses TRBV19 with TRBJ2-1, with 13 bases aligning to TRBD2. The material sequenced was peripheral blood. The sequence came from a human donor in a cohort sampled during active COVID-19. This CDR3 is CASSKGTSGNTYNEQFF. DNA of the CDR3: TGTGCCAGTAGTAAGGGGACTAGCGGGAACACCTACAATGAGCAGTTCTTC.